The clone carrying this T cell receptor (beta chain) was counted only a few times. These data originate in a study of T cells after yellow fever vaccination. At the level of the study: Each low-cell-number fraction was prepared by means of SMART-Seq v4 Ultra Low Input.

TCR cDNA was made by 5'RACE template switching, adding a universal primer site and UMIs. MiXCR was run by TCRdb on the 5' RACE reads, yielding one entry per CDR3 protein. Of hundreds of thousands of distinct CDR3 sequences listed, 9% to 15% are singletons. The V gene end was trimmed by 5 bases and the J gene end by 4 bases; junction bases not matched to a gene: 5. The V gene's germline CDR1 is DFQATT and CDR2 SNEGSKA (reference sequence). The CDR3 consists of 12 residues. The sequencing used PBMCs, collected on the day of the yellow fever booster vaccination. This TCR came from a man in his thirties or forties who received the YFV17D yellow fever vaccine. The V gene is TRBV20-1, the J gene TRBJ2-7, with 7 bases matching TRBD2. The CDR3 is CSAVGEGYEQYF. The CDR3 DNA reads as TGCAGTGCTGTGGGGGAGGGGTACGAGCAGTACTTC.